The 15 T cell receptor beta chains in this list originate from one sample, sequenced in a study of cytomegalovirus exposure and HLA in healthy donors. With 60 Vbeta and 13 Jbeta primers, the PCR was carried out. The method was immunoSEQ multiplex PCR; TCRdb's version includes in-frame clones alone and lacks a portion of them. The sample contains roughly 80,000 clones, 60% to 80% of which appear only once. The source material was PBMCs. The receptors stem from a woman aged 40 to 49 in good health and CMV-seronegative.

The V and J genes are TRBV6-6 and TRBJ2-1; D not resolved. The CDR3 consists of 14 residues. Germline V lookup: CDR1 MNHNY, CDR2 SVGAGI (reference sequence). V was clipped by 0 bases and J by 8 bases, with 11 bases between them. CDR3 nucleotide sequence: TGTGCCAGCAGTTACTCTATGACTTCGGATGAGCAGTTCTTC. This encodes CASSYSMTSDEQFF.

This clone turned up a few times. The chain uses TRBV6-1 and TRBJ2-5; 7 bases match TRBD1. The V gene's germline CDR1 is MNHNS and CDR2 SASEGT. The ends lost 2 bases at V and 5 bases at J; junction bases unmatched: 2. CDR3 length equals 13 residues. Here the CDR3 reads CASSESRGETQYF. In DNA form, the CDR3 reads TGTGCCAGCAGTGAATCCAGGGGGGAGACCCAGTACTTC.

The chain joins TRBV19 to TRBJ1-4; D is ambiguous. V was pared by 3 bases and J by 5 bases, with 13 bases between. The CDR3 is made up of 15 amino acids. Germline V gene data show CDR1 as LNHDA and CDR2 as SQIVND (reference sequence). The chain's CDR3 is CASSIQVGQNEKLFF. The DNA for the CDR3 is TGTGCCAGTAGTATCCAGGTTGGTCAGAATGAAAAACTGTTTTTT.

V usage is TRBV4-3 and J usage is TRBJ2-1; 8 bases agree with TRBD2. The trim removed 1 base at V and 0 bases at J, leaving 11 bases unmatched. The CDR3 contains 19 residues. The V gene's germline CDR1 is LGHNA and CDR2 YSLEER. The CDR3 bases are TGCGCCAGCAGCCAAGTACTAGCGGTAACTACGAGCTCCTACAATGAGCAGTTCTTC. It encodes CASSQVLAVTTSSYNEQFF.

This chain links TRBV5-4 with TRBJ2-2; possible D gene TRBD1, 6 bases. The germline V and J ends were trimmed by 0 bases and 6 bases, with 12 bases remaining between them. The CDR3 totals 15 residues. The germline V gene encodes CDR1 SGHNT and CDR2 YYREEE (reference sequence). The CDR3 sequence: CASSLGQGRAGELFF. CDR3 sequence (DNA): TGTGCCAGCAGCTTGGGGCAGGGGAGAGCCGGGGAGCTGTTTTTT.

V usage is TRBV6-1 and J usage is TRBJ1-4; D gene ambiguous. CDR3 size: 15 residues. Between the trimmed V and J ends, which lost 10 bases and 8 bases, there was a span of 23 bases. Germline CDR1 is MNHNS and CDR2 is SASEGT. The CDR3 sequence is CATRRIRQVAEKLFF. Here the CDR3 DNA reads TGTGCCACACGTCGGATCCGGCAGGTTGCGGAAAAACTGTTTTTT.

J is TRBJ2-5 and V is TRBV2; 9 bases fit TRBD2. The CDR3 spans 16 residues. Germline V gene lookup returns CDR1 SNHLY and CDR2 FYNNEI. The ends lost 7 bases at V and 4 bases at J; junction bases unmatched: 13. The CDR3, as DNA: TGTGCCAGCAATGAGGCCCTAGCGGGGTCCGGAGAGACCCAGTACTTC. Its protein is CASNEALAGSGETQYF.

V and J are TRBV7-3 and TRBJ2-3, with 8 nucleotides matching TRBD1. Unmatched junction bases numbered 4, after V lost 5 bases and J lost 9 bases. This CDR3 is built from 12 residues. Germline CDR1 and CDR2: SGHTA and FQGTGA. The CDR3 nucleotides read TGTGCCAGCAGCCAAGGACAGGGCACGCAGTATTTT. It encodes CASSQGQGTQYF.

The CDR3 DNA sequence: TGTGCCTGGAGTTCAACAGTCCATAGCAATCAGCCCCAGCATTTT. Translated: CAWSSTVHSNQPQHF. V and J are TRBV30 and TRBJ1-5; D gene unclear. The CDR3 is 15 residues long. V was shortened by 2 bases and J by 0 bases, with 11 bases between the two germline ends. Germline V gene lookup returns CDR1 GTSNPN and CDR2 SVGIG (reference sequence).

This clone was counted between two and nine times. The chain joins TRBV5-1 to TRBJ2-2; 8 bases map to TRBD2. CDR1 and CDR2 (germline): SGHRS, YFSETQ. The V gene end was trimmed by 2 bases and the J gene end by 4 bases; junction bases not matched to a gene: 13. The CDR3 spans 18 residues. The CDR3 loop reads CASSLNRERGPITGELFF. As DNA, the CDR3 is TGCGCCAGCAGCTTAAACAGGGAGCGGGGGCCCATCACCGGGGAGCTGTTTTTT.

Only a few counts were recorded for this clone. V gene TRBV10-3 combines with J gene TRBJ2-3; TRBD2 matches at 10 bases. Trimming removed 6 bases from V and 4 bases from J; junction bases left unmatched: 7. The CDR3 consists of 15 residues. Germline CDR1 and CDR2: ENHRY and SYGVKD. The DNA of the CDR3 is TGTGCCATCAGGGTGACTAGCGGGCCCCCAGATACGCAGTATTTT. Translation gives CAIRVTSGPPDTQYF.

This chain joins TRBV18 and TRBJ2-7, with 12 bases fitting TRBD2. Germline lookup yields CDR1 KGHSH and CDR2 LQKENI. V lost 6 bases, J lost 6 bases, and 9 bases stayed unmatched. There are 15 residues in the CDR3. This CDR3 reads CASSRTSGTRSEQYF. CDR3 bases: TGTGCCAGCTCGCGGACTAGCGGGACTAGGAGCGAGCAGTACTTC.

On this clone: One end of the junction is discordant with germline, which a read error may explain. The CDR3 coding sequence is TGTGCCTGCAGCTTACAGGGGTTGACTGAAGCTTTCTTT. This encodes CACSLQGLTEAFF. The V and J genes are TRBV7-8 and TRBJ1-1; 7 positions match TRBD1. This CDR3 contains 13 residues. Germline V gene data show CDR1 as SGHVS and CDR2 as FQNEAQ.

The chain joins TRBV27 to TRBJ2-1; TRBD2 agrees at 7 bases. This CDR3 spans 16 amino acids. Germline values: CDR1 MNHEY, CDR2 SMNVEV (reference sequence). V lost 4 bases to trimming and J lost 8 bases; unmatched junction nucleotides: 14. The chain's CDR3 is CASSSPPAGEMHEQFF. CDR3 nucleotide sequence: TGTGCCAGCAGTTCTCCCCCTGCGGGGGAGATGCATGAGCAGTTCTTC.

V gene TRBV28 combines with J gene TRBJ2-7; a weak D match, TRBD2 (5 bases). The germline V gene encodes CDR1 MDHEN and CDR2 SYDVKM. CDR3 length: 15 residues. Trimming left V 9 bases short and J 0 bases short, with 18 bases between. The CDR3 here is CASLPDFSSSYEQYF. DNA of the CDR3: TGTGCCAGTTTACCGGACTTTTCGAGCTCCTACGAGCAGTACTTC.